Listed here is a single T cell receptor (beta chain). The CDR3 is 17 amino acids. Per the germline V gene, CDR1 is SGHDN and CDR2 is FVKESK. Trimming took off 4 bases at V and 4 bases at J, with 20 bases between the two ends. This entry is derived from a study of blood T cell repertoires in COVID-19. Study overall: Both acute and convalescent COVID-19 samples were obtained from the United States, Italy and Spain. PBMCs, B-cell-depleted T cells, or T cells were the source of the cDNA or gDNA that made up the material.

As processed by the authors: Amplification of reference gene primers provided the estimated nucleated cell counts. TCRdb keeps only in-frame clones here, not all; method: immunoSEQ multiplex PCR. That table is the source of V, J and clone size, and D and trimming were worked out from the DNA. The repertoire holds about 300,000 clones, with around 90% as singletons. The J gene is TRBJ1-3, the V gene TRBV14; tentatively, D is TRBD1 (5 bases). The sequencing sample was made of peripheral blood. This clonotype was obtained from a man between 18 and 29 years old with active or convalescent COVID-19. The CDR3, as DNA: TGTGCCAGCAGCCCTCATAGGGGATCACTCCCCGGAAACACCATATATTTT. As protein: CASSPHRGSLPGNTIYF.